This entry concerns a single T cell receptor (beta chain). Original processing notes: Amplification of reference gene primers provided the estimated nucleated cell counts. Assay used: immunoSEQ multiplex PCR; TCRdb lists only in-frame clones, some missing. Clonal size and the V and J genes are those of that table, whereas D and trimming came from the DNA. Of 150,000 to 170,000 clones listed, over 60% are singletons. The sample is drawn from a study of blood T cell repertoires in COVID-19. As for the study in general: Collection of acute and convalescent COVID-19 samples took place in the United States, Italy and Spain. In each case, the material was cDNA or gDNA derived from T cells, B-cell-depleted T cells, or PBMCs.

V dropped 0 bases and J dropped 8 bases, with 11 bases sitting between them. The CDR3 is made up of 14 amino acids. Germline V gene data show CDR1 as SNHLY and CDR2 as FYNNEI. The receptor was derived from a man aged 80 or over with acute or convalescent COVID-19. The genes are TRBV2 and TRBJ2-4, with D tentatively TRBD2 (5 bases). The sample was peripheral blood. The CDR3 region is CASSEAVRGDIQYF. The CDR3 DNA reads as TGTGCCAGCAGTGAAGCGGTCCGGGGAGACATTCAGTACTTC.